Following are 21 T cell receptor beta chains from one sample sequenced in a study of blood T cell repertoires in COVID-19. Libraries were prepared by immunoSEQ multiplex PCR; TCRdb keeps only in-frame clonotypes and omits some of them. This sample has some 77,000 clones, with 87% found just once. Sequencing input: peripheral blood. Every receptor here comes from a man in his thirties or forties with acute or convalescent COVID-19.

J is TRBJ2-1 and V is TRBV5-4; 14 bases agree with TRBD2. The CDR3 is made up of 15 amino acids. Germline V gene sequence: CDR1 SGHNT, CDR2 YYREEE (reference sequence). V lost 3 bases, J lost 9 bases, and 5 bases stayed unmatched. As DNA, the CDR3 is TGTGCCAGCAGCTCGACTAGCGGGAGGGAGAGTGAGCAGTTCTTC. This encodes CASSSTSGRESEQFF.

The chain is built from TRBV4-3 and TRBJ2-7, with 7 bases fitting TRBD1. The CDR3 has 13 residues. Losses at the gene ends were 0 bases for V and 5 bases for J; bases not matched to a gene: 1. Germline V gene data show CDR1 as LGHNA and CDR2 as YSLEER. CDR3 sequence reads: CASSQDRGHEQYF. DNA of the CDR3: TGCGCCAGCAGCCAAGATAGGGGGCACGAGCAGTACTTC.

This chain links TRBV28 with TRBJ2-1; 14 positions match TRBD2. Trimming cost V 6 bases and J 6 bases; bases outside gene matches: 7. Germline loops: CDR1 MDHEN, CDR2 SYDVKM. The CDR3 runs to 16 residues. This chain's CDR3 is CASRGGLAGEVNEQFF. CDR3 nucleotide sequence: TGTGCCAGCAGGGGGGGACTAGCGGGAGAGGTCAATGAGCAGTTCTTC.

The chain carries TRBV15 and TRBJ2-7; D possibly corresponds to TRBD2 (6 bases). This CDR3 spans 14 amino acids. The germline V gene has CDR1 LNHNV and CDR2 YYDKDF (reference sequence). The V end lost 0 bases, the J end lost 5 bases, and 11 bases lay between the germline ends. The CDR3 here is CATSREAGFHEQYF. In DNA, the CDR3 is TGTGCCACCAGCAGAGAGGCGGGATTCCACGAGCAGTACTTC.

Concerning this clone itself: A junction boundary mismatches the germline segment, possibly from a read error. The sample holds other DNA sequences that translate to the same CDR3. V is TRBV27 and J is TRBJ1-4, with D perhaps matching TRBD1 (5 bases). The CDR3 spans 14 residues. Germline V gene lookup returns CDR1 MNHEY and CDR2 SMNVEV (reference sequence). CDR3 sequence (DNA): TGTGCCAGCCGAAACCAGGGTGCTAATGAAAAACTATTTTTT. As protein: CASRNQGANEKLFF.

CDR3 region: CASSYGQGIQPQHF. The CDR3 DNA reads as TGTGCCAGCAGTTATGGTCAGGGGATTCAGCCCCAGCATTTT. This chain connects TRBV6-5 to TRBJ1-5; possibly TRBD1 for D (6 bases). This CDR3 has 14 amino acids. Germline CDR1 MNHEY, CDR2 SVGAGI. V shed 3 bases and J shed 6 bases, with 12 bases lying between them.

The chain employs TRBV9 and TRBJ2-5; 8 nucleotides agree with TRBD1. The CDR3 runs 15 residues. Per germline, CDR1 SGDLS and CDR2 YYNGEE. J gave up 5 bases and V 2 bases, and 8 bases lay outside the gene matches. The CDR3 coding sequence is TGTGCCAGCAGCGTTGGGACAGGCTGGAGGGAGACCCAGTACTTC. It encodes CASSVGTGWRETQYF.

This chain joins TRBV6-5 and TRBJ2-1; D gene unclear. Germline CDR1 is MNHEY and CDR2 is SVGAGI. Trimming removed 8 bases from V and 6 bases from J, with 8 bases in between. This CDR3 region has 11 residues. In nucleotides, the CDR3 is TGTGCCAGCCGGTCCCTCAATGAGCAGTTCTTC. Amino acid sequence: CASRSLNEQFF.

The V gene is TRBV5-4, the J gene TRBJ2-1; 12 bases are shared with TRBD2. Germline assignment: CDR1 SGHNT and CDR2 YYREEE (reference sequence). Trimming cost V 3 bases and J 8 bases; bases outside gene matches: 3. The CDR3 extends over 14 amino acids. CDR3 region: CASSWTSGTDEQFF. CDR3 in DNA: TGTGCCAGCAGCTGGACTAGCGGGACTGATGAGCAGTTCTTC.

The genes are TRBV28 and TRBJ1-2; 8 nucleotides agree with TRBD1. Unmatched junction bases numbered 5, after V lost 3 bases and J lost 8 bases. From germline, CDR1 is MDHEN and CDR2 SYDVKM. The CDR3 consists of 13 residues. The CDR3 protein is CASSLVRGLGYTF. The DNA of the CDR3 is TGTGCCAGCAGTTTGGTCAGGGGGCTAGGCTACACCTTC.

The V and J genes are TRBV10-1 and TRBJ1-1, with 7 bases aligning to TRBD1. CDR1 and CDR2 from the germline V gene are WNHNN and SYGVQD (reference sequence). The CDR3 loop spans 13 amino acids. V lost 6 bases, J lost 8 bases, and 9 bases stayed unmatched. CDR3 nucleotide sequence: TGCGCCAGCAGCGAAAATACAGGGGAAGAAGCTTTCTTT. Translating it yields CASSENTGEEAFF.

V is TRBV7-3 and J is TRBJ2-1; 13 bases align to TRBD2. The germline gives CDR1 SGHTA, CDR2 FQGTGA. The trim removed 4 bases at V and 6 bases at J, leaving 3 bases unmatched. This CDR3 comprises 15 residues. The CDR3 region has the DNA TGTGCCAGCAGCTACGGGACTAGCGGGATCAATGAGCAGTTCTTC. Amino acids: CASSYGTSGINEQFF. Complete variable domain (other parts from reference TRBV7-3 and TRBJ2-1): GAGVSQTPSNKVTEKGKYVELRCDPISGHTALYWYRQSLGQGPEFLIYFQGTGAADDSGLPNDRFFAVRPEGSVSTLKIQRTERGDSAVYLCASSYGTSGINEQFFGPGTRLTVL.

The J gene is TRBJ1-6, the V gene TRBV3-1 (or the pseudogene TRBV3-2), with 8 bases identical to TRBD1. The CDR3 sequence is 16 residues long. The ends lost 4 bases at V and 7 bases at J; junction bases unmatched: 9. Germline V gene lookup returns CDR1 LGHDT and CDR2 YNNKEL (reference sequence). CDR3 in amino acids: CASSPQGGWGNSPLHF. DNA of the CDR3: TGTGCCAGCAGCCCACAGGGGGGCTGGGGCAATTCACCCCTCCACTTT.

In the case of this clone: This CDR3 is also generated by other DNA sequences in the sample. The rearrangement joins TRBV11-2 to TRBJ2-7; 10 bases are shared with TRBD1. The CDR3 is made up of 17 amino acids. V shed 1 base and J 1 base; nucleotides not matched to a gene: 7. Looked up from germline, CDR1 is SGHAT and CDR2 is FQNNGV. Here the CDR3 DNA reads TGTGCCAGCAGCTTAGGGACAGGGGGACCTTTGTCCTACGAGCAGTACTTC. It codes for CASSLGTGGPLSYEQYF.

The CDR3 is CAAGTGASYEQYF. The CDR3 coding sequence is TGTGCTGCCGGGACAGGGGCCTCCTACGAGCAGTACTTC. This chain connects TRBV6-6 to TRBJ2-7, with 10 bases identical to TRBD1. In germline, CDR1 is MNHNY, CDR2 SVGAGI (reference sequence). The CDR3 extends over 13 amino acids.

This sequence joins TRBV7-8 and TRBJ2-5; D call uncertain. CDR1 is SGHVS, CDR2 FQNEAQ, per germline. Trimming cost V 2 bases and J 5 bases, with 9 bases left between them. The CDR3 contains 13 residues. The DNA for the CDR3 is TGTGCCAGCAGCTTATCAGGATGGGAGACCCAGTACTTC. This sequence encodes CASSLSGWETQYF.

The chain recombines TRBV12-3 or TRBV12-4 with TRBJ2-7; the match to TRBD2 covers 8 bases. The trim removed 6 bases at V and 7 bases at J, leaving 5 bases unmatched. There are 12 residues in the CDR3. The CDR3 bases are TGTGCCAGCAGAGGACTAGCTGGGGAGCAGTACTTC. Protein sequence: CASRGLAGEQYF.

V gene TRBV29-1 combines with J gene TRBJ2-1; D gene unclear. This CDR3 region has 13 residues. The germline V gene has CDR1 SQVTM and CDR2 ANQGSEA. The V end lost 3 bases, the J end lost 0 bases, and 6 bases lay between the germline ends. CDR3 in DNA: TGCAGCGTTGAGCTATTCTCCTACAATGAGCAGTTCTTC. It is translated as CSVELFSYNEQFF.

The J gene is TRBJ1-2, the V gene TRBV9; 7 nucleotides agree with TRBD1. The ends lost 4 bases at V and 2 bases at J; junction bases unmatched: 8. Germline V gene lookup returns CDR1 SGDLS and CDR2 YYNGEE. CDR3 size: 15 residues. The CDR3 region has the DNA TGTGCCAGCAGCCCAAGACAGGGATACAACTATGGCTACACCTTC. Amino acid sequence: CASSPRQGYNYGYTF.

This chain links TRBV29-1 with TRBJ2-1; 14 bases match TRBD2. Germline V lookup: CDR1 SQVTM, CDR2 ANQGSEA. The CDR3 contains 16 residues. The ends lost 4 bases at V and 5 bases at J; junction bases unmatched: 7. The CDR3 DNA reads TGCAGCGTTGGAGAGGGACTAGCGGGAGTCCACAATGAGCAGTTCTTC. Translating it yields CSVGEGLAGVHNEQFF.

This clone has more than one count but fewer than ten. The rearrangement joins TRBV30 to TRBJ2-6, with D perhaps matching TRBD2 (5 bases). The CDR3 has 14 residues. Germline values: CDR1 GTSNPN, CDR2 SVGIG (reference sequence). V lost 2 bases and J lost 2, with 7 bases in between. In DNA, the CDR3 is TGTGCCTGGAGTATCGGGGCTGGGGCCAACGTCCTGACTTTC. Translating gives CAWSIGAGANVLTF.